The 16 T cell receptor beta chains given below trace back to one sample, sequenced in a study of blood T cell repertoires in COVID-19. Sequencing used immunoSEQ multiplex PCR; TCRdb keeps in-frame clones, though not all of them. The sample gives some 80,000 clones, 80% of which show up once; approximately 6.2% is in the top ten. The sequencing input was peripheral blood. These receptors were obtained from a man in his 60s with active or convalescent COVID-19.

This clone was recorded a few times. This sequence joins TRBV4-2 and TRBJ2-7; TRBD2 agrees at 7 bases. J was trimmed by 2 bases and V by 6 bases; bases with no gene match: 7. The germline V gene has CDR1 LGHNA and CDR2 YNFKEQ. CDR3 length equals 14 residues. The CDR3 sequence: CASRPSGDAYEQYF. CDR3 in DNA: TGTGCCAGCAGACCCAGCGGGGACGCCTACGAGCAGTACTTC.

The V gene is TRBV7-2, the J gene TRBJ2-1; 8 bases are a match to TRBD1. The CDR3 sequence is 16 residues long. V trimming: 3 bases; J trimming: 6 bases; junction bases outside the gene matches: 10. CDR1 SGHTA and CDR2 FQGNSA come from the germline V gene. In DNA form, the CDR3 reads TGTGCCAGCAGCTTGTCCAGGGGGCGATGGGGCAATGAGCAGTTCTTC. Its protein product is CASSLSRGRWGNEQFF.

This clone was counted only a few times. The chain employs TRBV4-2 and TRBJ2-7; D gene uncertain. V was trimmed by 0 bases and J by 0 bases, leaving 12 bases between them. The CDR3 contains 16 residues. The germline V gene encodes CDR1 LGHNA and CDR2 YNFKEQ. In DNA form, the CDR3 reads TGTGCCAGCAGCCAAGAGTCGACACCGAGCTCCTACGAGCAGTACTTC. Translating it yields CASSQESTPSSYEQYF.

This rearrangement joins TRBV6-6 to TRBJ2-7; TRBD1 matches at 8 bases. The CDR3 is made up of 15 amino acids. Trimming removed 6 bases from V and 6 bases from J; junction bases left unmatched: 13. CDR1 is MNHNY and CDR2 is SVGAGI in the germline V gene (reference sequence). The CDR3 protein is CASSPTDRGFGEQYF. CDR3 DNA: TGTGCCAGCAGCCCCACCGACAGGGGATTTGGCGAGCAGTACTTC.

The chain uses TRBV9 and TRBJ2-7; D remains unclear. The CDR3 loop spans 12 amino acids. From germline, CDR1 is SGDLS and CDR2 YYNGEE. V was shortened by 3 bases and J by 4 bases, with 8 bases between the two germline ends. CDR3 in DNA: TGTGCCAGCAGCGGATCAGATTACGAGCAGTACTTC. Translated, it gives CASSGSDYEQYF.

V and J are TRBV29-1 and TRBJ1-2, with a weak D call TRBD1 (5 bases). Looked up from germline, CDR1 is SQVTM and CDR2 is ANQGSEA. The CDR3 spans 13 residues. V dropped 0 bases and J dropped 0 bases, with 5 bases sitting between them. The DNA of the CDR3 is TGCAGCGTTGAAGAGACAGCTAACTATGGCTACACCTTC. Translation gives CSVEETANYGYTF.

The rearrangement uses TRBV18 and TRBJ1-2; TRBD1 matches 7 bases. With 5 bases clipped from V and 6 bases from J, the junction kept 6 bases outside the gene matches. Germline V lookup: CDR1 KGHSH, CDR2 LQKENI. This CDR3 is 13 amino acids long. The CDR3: CASSSRQGHGYTF. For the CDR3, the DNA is TGTGCCAGCTCATCTCGACAGGGACATGGCTACACCTTC.

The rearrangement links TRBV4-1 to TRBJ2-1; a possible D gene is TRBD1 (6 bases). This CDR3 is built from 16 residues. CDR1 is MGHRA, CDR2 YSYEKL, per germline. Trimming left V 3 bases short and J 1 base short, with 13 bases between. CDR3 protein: CASSQGHTGSYNEQFF. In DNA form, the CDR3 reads TGCGCCAGCAGCCAGGGACATACCGGGTCCTACAATGAGCAGTTCTTC.

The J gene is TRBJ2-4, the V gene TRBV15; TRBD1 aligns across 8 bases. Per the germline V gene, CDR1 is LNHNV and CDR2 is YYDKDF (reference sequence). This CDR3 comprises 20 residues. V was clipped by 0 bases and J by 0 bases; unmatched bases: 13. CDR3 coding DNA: TGTGCCACCAGCAGAGACAAGGGACAGGTCAATCTTTTAGCCAAAAACATTCAGTACTTC. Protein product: CATSRDKGQVNLLAKNIQYF.

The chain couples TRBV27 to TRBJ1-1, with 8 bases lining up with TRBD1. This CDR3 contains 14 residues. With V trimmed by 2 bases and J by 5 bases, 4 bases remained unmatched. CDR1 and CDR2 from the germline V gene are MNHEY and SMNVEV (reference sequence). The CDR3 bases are TGTGCCAGCAGTTTAGCAGGGGGCCTTACTGAAGCTTTCTTT. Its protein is CASSLAGGLTEAFF.

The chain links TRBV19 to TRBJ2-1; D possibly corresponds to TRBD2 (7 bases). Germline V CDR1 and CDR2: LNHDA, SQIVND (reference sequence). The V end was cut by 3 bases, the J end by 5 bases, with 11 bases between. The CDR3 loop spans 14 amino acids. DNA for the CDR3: TGTGCCAGTAGTATCCGGGGGGCGAACAATGAGCAGTTCTTC. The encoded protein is CASSIRGANNEQFF. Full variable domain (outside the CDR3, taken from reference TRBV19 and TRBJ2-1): DGGITQSPKYLFRKEGQNVTLSCEQNLNHDAMYWYRQDPGQGLRLIYYSQIVNDFQKGDIAEGYSVSREKKESFPLTVTSAQKNPTAFYLCASSIRGANNEQFFGPGTRLTVL.

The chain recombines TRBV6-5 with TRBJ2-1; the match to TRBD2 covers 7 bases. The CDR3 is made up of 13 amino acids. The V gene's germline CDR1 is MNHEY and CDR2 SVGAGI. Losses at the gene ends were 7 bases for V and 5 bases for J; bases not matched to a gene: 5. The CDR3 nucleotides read TGTGCCAGCAAGAGACTAGCTAACAATGAGCAGTTCTTC. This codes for CASKRLANNEQFF.

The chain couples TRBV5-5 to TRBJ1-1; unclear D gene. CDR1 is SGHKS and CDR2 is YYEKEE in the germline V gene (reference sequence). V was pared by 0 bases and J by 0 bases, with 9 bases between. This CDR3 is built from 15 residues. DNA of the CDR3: TGTGCCAGCAGCTTGGTCGCGGGTCTGAACACTGAAGCTTTCTTT. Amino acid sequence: CASSLVAGLNTEAFF.

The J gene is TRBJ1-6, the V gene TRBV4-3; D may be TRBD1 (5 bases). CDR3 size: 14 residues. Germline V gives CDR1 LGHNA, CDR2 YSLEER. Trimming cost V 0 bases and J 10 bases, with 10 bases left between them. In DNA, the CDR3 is TGCGCCAGCAGCCAAGATGGGGAGGGGTCACCCCTCCACTTT. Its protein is CASSQDGEGSPLHF.

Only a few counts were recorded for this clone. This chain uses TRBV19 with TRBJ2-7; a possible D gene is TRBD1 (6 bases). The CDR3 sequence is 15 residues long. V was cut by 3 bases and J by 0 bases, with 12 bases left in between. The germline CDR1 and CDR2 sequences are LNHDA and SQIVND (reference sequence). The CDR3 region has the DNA TGTGCCAGTAGTATCGGCAGGGGCCTCTCCTACGAGCAGTACTTC. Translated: CASSIGRGLSYEQYF.

CDR3 nucleotide sequence: TGTGCCAGCAGCCCACTACAGGGTTATAGCAATCAGCCCCAGCATTTT. Translated: CASSPLQGYSNQPQHF. This chain links TRBV7-8 with TRBJ1-5; tentative D call: TRBD1 (6 bases). Trimming shortened V by 5 bases and J by 0 bases, and 14 bases separated the two germline ends. This CDR3 region has 16 residues. The germline V gene has CDR1 SGHVS and CDR2 FQNEAQ.